Shown below are 11 T cell receptor beta chains from a single sample sequenced in a study of cytomegalovirus exposure and HLA in healthy donors. The PCR made use of 60 Vbeta and 13 Jbeta primers. Only in-frame clones appear in the TCRdb table, and some are missing; sequencing was by immunoSEQ multiplex PCR. The sample yields about 120,000 clones, under 90% seen once. The sample consisted of PBMCs. These receptors originate from a female donor in good health and CMV-seropositive.

The chain links TRBV27 to TRBJ1-3; D is ambiguous. The CDR3 contains 15 residues. The ends were cut back, 6 bases at V and 1 base at J, with 13 bases in the middle. Germline CDR1 and CDR2: MNHEY and SMNVEV (reference sequence). CDR3 DNA: TGTGCCAGCAGGGAAACCCCGGGGTCTGGAAACACCATATATTTT. It codes for CASRETPGSGNTIYF.

The chain links TRBV9 to TRBJ2-1; TRBD2 matches at 10 bases. This CDR3 contains 23 residues. V shed 4 bases, J shed 4 bases, and the junction held 29 bases outside the gene matches. The germline gives CDR1 SGDLS, CDR2 YYNGEE. CDR3 DNA: TGTGCCAGCAGCCTTGGACAGCCCGCCTGGGGGGGGAAACGGACTAGCGGATACAATGAGCAGTTCTTC. It encodes CASSLGQPAWGGKRTSGYNEQFF.

The rearrangement uses TRBV4-1 and TRBJ1-1, with 7 nucleotides matching TRBD1. This CDR3 has 15 amino acids. The J segment lost 0 bases and the V segment lost 4 bases, leaving 5 bases of the junction unmatched. CDR1 is MGHRA and CDR2 is YSYEKL in the germline V gene. The DNA of the CDR3 is TGCGCCAGCAGCCTGCGCGGGACAGTGAACACTGAAGCTTTCTTT. It encodes CASSLRGTVNTEAFF.

The rearrangement joins TRBV6-1 to TRBJ1-2; possibly TRBD1 for D (6 bases). This CDR3 is built from 14 residues. Trimming removed 6 bases at V and 7 bases at J, with 18 bases between. CDR1 and CDR2 (germline): MNHNS, SASEGT. CDR3 sequence (DNA): TGTGCCAGCAGCCTGACCCCAGGGGATTTTGGCTACACCTTC. Translated: CASSLTPGDFGYTF.

V is TRBV5-4 and J is TRBJ2-3; TRBD1 aligns across 12 bases. The V and J ends lost 4 bases and 5 bases, in that order; junction bases with no gene match: 5. Germline-derived CDR1 and CDR2 are SGHNT and YYREEE (reference sequence). This CDR3 is built from 15 residues. CDR3 bases: TGTGCCAGCAGCGGGGGACAGGGGGCAAGAGATACGCAGTATTTT. Its protein product is CASSGGQGARDTQYF.

V and J are TRBV30 and TRBJ1-3; D is possibly TRBD1 (5 bases). Trimming shortened V by 5 bases and J by 0 bases, and 17 bases separated the two germline ends. The CDR3 is made up of 16 amino acids. Germline V gene lookup returns CDR1 GTSNPN and CDR2 SVGIG (reference sequence). CDR3: CAWGGEGLTSGNTIYF. The DNA for the CDR3 is TGTGCCTGGGGAGGGGAGGGCCTTACCTCTGGAAACACCATATATTTT.

The chain has TRBV5-1 and TRBJ2-5, with TRBD2 matching over 7 bases. Germline CDR1 is SGHRS and CDR2 is YFSETQ. J gave up 2 bases and V 3 bases, and 4 bases lay outside the gene matches. The CDR3 is 14 amino acids. CDR3 region: CASSSGSGQETQYF. The CDR3 coding sequence is TGCGCCAGCAGCTCGGGTAGCGGGCAAGAGACCCAGTACTTC.

This rearrangement joins TRBV29-1 to TRBJ1-2; 9 positions agree with TRBD1. This CDR3 region has 12 residues. Unmatched junction bases numbered 2, after V lost 1 base and J lost 8 bases. CDR1 and CDR2 from the germline V gene are SQVTM and ANQGSEA. CDR3 sequence: CSVEGTGVGYTF. The CDR3 DNA reads TGCAGCGTTGAAGGGACAGGGGTCGGCTACACCTTC. The full variable domain, with the rest looked up from reference TRBV29-1 and TRBJ1-2, is SAVISQKPSRDICQRGTSLTIQCQVDSQVTMMFWYRQQPGQSLTLIATANQGSEATYESGFVIDKFPISRPNLTFSTLTVSNMSPEDSSIYLCSVEGTGVGYTFGSGTRLTVV.

With respect to this clone: Within the sample, other DNA sequences also encode this same CDR3. The rearrangement uses TRBV7-3 and TRBJ1-1; D is ambiguous. The CDR3 has 13 residues. The V end was cut by 0 bases, the J end by 5 bases, with 7 bases between. The germline gives CDR1 SGHTA, CDR2 FQGTGA. This chain's CDR3 is CASSLTGRTEAFF. In nucleotides, the CDR3 is TGTGCCAGCAGCTTAACCGGTAGAACTGAAGCTTTCTTT.

The V and J genes are TRBV10-1 and TRBJ1-6; D remains unclear. V lost 3 bases and J 10 bases, leaving 16 bases between the germline ends. Germline loops: CDR1 WNHNN, CDR2 SYGVQD (reference sequence). The CDR3 totals 15 residues. CDR3 DNA: TGCGCCAGCAGTGAAGATAACAGAACCGACTCACCCCTCCACTTT. Protein sequence: CASSEDNRTDSPLHF.

This chain joins TRBV7-2 and TRBJ2-5, with 7 bases fitting TRBD1. The DNA end lines up better with TRBJ2-7; the J call may be wrong. CDR1 is SGHTA and CDR2 is FQGNSA in the germline V gene. This CDR3 region has 16 residues. The CDR3, as DNA: TGTGCCAGCAGCGTCCGCATCGACAGGGACTCCTACGAGCAGTACTTC. Its protein is CASSVRIDRDSYEQYF.